This entry describes one T cell receptor (beta chain). The entry originates in a study of blood T cell repertoires in COVID-19. Clones were read by immunoSEQ multiplex PCR, and TCRdb kept only the in-frame ones, dropping some. The table records approximately 180,000 clones, around 84% of them present only once. This CDR3 comprises 15 residues. Germline values: CDR1 LGHDT, CDR2 YNNKEL (reference sequence). The V segment lost 5 bases and the J segment 5 bases; nucleotides outside the gene matches: 6. This sequence was found in a man aged 45 to 65 who had recovered from COVID-19. Sequenced: PBMCs or T cells enriched from blood (not recorded which). The V call is TRBV3-1 (or the pseudogene TRBV3-2), the J call TRBJ1-4, with TRBD1 matching over 9 bases. The chain's CDR3 is CASSAHRGQNEKLFF. The CDR3 nucleotides are TGTGCCAGCAGCGCCCACAGGGGGCAAAATGAAAAACTGTTTTTT.